This T cell receptor beta chain was sequenced for a study of blood T cell repertoires in COVID-19. Per the original methods: How many nucleated cells were present was estimated from reference gene primer amplification. The data were produced by immunoSEQ multiplex PCR, yet TCRdb's version contains in-frame clones alone and is incomplete. V and J calls and clone size come straight from that table; D and trimming were deduced from the DNA. This sample has some 210,000 clones; approximately 82% occur once, and the top ten carry approximately 12%. The germline gives CDR1 SGHVS, CDR2 FNYEAQ. The CDR3 extends over 13 amino acids. V was trimmed by 4 bases and J by 7 bases, leaving 13 bases between them.

The sequence came from a woman aged 35 to 49 with acute or convalescent COVID-19. This rearrangement joins TRBV7-6 to TRBJ1-2; maybe TRBD1 (6 bases). The sequenced sample consisted of peripheral blood. Here the CDR3 reads CASSSSYRAGYTF. The CDR3, as DNA: TGTGCCAGCAGCTCCTCTTACAGGGCTGGCTACACCTTC.